This entry features one T cell receptor (beta chain) sequence. What it binds is not known. The read stops 3 residues short of the end of the CDR3; the missing end is completed from the germline J gene. Measured with immunoSEQ multiplex PCR; TCRdb has only the in-frame clones, and not every one. The sample is made up of tens of thousands of clones, none counted only once. Donors gave about 5 to 8 ml heparinized peripheral whole blood. The V gene's germline CDR1 is LNHDA and CDR2 SQIVND (reference sequence). The CDR3 runs to 18 residues. Trimming at V came to 3 bases and at J to 2 bases, leaving 12 bases not matched to a gene. This entry comes from a study of T cell clonality in common variable immunodeficiency. General study findings and limits: TCRbeta clonality was increased in CVID versus healthy controls. Authors noted CVID clonality's cause needs subpopulation repertoire sequencing. Fewer deletions and N-nucleotide insertions were reportedly seen in common variable immunodeficiency TCR beta sequences.

The chain is built from TRBV19 and TRBJ1-3, with 8 bases aligning to TRBD1. The clonotype was recovered from a person aged 18 to 69 in good health. The sample taken for sequencing was peripheral blood mononuclear cells. The CDR3: CASSISGGYRSAGNTIYF. The CDR3 DNA, read in part, is TGTGCCAGTAGTATCTCAGGGGGCTATAGGTCGGCTGGAAACACC.